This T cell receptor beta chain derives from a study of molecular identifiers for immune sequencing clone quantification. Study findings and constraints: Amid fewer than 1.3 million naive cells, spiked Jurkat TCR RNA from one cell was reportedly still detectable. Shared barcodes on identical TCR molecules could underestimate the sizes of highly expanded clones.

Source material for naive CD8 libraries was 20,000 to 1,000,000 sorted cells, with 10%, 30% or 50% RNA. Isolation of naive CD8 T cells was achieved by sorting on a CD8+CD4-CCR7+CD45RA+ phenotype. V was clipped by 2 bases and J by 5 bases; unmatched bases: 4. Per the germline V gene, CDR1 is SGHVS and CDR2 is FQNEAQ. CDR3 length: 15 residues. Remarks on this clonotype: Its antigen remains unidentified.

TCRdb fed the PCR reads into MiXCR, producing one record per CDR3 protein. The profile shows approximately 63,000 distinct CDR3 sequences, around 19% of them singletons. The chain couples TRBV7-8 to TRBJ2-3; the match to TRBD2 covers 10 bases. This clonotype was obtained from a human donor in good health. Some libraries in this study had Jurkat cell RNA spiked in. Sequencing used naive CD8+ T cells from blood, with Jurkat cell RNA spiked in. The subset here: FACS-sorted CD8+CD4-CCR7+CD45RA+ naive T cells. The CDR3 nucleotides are TGTGCCAGCAGCTTACTAGCGGGAGATATAGATACGCAGTATTTT. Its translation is CASSLLAGDIDTQYF.